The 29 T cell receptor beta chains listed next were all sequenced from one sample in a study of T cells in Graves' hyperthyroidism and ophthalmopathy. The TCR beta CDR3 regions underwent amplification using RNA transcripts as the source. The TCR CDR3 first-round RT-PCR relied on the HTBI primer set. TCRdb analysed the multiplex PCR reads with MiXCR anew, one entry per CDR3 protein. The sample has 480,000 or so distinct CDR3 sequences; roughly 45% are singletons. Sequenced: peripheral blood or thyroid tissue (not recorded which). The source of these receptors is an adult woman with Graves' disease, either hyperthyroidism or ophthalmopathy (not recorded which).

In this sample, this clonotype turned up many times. CDR3 in amino acids: CASSVRQGVNTGELFF. Here the CDR3 DNA reads TGTGCCAGCAGCGTACGACAGGGGGTCAACACCGGGGAGCTGTTTTTT. This chain connects TRBV9 to TRBJ2-2; 9 nucleotides match TRBD1. J lost 2 bases, V lost 1 base, and 3 bases had no gene match. The CDR3 is 16 amino acids. CDR1 and CDR2 (germline): SGDLS, YYNGEE.

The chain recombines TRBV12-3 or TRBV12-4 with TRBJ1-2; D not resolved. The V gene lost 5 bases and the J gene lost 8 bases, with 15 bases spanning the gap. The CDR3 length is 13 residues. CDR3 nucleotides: TGTGCCAGCAGTGAAATACCCGAGGAAGGCTACACCTTC. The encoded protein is CASSEIPEEGYTF.

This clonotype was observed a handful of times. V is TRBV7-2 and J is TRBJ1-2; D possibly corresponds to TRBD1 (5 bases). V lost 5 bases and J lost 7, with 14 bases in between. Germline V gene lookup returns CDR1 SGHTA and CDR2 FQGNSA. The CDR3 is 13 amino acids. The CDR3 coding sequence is TGTGCCAGCAGCCGTGGGGGGGATGTTGGCTACACCTTC. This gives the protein CASSRGGDVGYTF.

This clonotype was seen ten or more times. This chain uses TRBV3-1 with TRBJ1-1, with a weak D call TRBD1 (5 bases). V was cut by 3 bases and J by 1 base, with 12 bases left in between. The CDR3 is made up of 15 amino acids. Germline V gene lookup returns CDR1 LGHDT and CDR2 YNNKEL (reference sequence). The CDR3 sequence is CASSHSGTENTEAFF. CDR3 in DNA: TGTGCCAGCAGCCACTCCGGGACGGAGAACACTGAAGCTTTCTTT.

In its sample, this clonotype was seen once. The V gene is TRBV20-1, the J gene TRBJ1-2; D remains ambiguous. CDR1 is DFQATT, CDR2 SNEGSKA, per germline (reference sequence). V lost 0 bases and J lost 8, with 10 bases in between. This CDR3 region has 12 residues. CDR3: CSARDLTRGYTF. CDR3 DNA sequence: TGCAGTGCTAGAGATCTAACGCGGGGCTACACCTTC.

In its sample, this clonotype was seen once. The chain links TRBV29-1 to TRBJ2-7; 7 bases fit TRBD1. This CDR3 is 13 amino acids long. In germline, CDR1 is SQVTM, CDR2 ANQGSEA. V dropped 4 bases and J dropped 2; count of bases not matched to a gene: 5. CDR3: CSVAGGITYEQYF. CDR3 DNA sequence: TGCAGCGTTGCAGGGGGTATCACCTACGAGCAGTACTTC.

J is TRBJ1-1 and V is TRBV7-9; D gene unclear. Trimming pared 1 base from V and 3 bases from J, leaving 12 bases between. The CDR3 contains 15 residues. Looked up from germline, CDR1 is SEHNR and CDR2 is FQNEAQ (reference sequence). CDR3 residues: CASSLGAGGDTEAFF. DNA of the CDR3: TGTGCCAGCAGCTTAGGGGCGGGCGGTGACACTGAAGCTTTCTTT.

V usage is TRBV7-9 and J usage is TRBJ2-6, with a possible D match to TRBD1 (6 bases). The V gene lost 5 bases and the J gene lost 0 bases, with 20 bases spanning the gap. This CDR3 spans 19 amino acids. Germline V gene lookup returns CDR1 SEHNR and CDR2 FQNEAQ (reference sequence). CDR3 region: CASSPRSSTGFSGANVLTF. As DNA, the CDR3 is TGTGCCAGCAGCCCTAGGTCTAGCACAGGGTTCTCTGGGGCCAACGTCCTGACTTTC.

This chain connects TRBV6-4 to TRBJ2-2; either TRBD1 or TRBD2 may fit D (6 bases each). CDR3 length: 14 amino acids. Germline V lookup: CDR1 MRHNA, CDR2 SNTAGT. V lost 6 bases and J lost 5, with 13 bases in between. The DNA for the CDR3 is TGTGCCAGCAGACCGAGGGGGGTTACCGGGGAGCTGTTTTTT. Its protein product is CASRPRGVTGELFF.

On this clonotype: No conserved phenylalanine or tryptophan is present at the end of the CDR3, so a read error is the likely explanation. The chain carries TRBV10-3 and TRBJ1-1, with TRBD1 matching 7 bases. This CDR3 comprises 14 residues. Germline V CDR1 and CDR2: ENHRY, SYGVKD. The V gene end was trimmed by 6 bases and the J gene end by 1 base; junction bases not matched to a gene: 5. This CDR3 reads CAIRGGQENTEAFS. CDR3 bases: TGTGCCATCAGGGGAGGACAGGAGAACACTGAAGCTTTCTCT.

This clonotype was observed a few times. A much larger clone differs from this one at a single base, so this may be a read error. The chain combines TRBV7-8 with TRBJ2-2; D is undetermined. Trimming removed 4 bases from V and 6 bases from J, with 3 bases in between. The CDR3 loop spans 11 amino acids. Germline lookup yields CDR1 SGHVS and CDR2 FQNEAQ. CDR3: CASSWAGELFF. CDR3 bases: TGTGCCAGCAGCTGGGCCGGGGAGCTGTTTTTT.

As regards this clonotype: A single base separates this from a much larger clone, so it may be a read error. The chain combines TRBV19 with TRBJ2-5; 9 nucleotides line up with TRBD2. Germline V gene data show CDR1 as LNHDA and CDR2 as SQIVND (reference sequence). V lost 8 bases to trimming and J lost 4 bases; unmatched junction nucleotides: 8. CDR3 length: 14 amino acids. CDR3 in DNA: TGTGCCAGTGGCGGGCGGGAGGGGAGAGAGACCCAGTACTTC. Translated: CASGGREGRETQYF.

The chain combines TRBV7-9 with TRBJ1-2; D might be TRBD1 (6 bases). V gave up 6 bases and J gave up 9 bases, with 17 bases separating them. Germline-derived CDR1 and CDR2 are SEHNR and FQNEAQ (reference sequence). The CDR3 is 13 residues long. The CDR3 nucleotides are TGTGCCAGCAGGGATATATCAGGGGAGCGCTACACCTTC. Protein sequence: CASRDISGERYTF.

This CDR3 reads CSVDEGDYEQYF. DNA of the CDR3: TGCAGCGTTGACGAGGGGGACTACGAGCAGTACTTC. The chain is built from TRBV29-1 and TRBJ2-7, with a possible D match to TRBD1 (6 bases). The CDR3 extends over 12 amino acids. V was cut by 3 bases and J by 3 bases, with 9 bases left in between. Per the germline V gene, CDR1 is SQVTM and CDR2 is ANQGSEA.

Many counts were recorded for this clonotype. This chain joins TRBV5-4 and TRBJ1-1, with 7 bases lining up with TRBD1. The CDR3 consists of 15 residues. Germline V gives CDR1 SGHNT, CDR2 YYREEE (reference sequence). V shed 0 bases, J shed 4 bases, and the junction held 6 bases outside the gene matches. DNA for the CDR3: TGTGCCAGCAGCTTGGAACCGGGACAGAGCACTGAAGCTTTCTTT. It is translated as CASSLEPGQSTEAFF.

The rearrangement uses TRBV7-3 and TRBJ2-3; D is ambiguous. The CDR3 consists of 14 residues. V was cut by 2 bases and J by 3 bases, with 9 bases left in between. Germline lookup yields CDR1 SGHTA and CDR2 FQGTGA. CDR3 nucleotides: TGTGCCAGCAGCTTACTTCCGGGTACAGATACGCAGTATTTT. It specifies CASSLLPGTDTQYF.

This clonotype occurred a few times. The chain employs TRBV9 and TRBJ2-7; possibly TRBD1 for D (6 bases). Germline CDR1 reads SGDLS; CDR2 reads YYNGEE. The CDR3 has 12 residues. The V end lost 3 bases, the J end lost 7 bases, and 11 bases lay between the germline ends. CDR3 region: CASSGQGQEQYF. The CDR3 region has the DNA TGTGCCAGCAGCGGCCAGGGGCAAGAGCAGTACTTC.

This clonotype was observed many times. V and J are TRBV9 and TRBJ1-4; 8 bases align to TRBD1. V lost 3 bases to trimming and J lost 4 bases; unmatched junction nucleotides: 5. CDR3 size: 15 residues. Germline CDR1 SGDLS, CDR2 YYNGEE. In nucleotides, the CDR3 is TGTGCCAGCAGCGATGGACAGGGCCATAATGAAAAACTGTTTTTT. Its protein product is CASSDGQGHNEKLFF.

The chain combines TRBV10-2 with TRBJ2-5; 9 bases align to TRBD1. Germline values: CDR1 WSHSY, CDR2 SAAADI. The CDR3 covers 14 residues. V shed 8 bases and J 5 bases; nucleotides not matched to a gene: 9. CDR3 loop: CASRQGVFLETQYF. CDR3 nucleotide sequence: TGCGCCAGCCGACAGGGGGTGTTTTTGGAGACCCAGTACTTC.

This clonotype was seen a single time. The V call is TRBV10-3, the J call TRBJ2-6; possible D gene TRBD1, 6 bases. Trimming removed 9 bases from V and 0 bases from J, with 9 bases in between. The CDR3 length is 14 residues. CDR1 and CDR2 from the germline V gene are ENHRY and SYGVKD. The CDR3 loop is CAIGQNSGANVLTF. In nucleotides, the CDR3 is TGTGCCATTGGACAGAACTCTGGGGCCAACGTCCTGACTTTC.

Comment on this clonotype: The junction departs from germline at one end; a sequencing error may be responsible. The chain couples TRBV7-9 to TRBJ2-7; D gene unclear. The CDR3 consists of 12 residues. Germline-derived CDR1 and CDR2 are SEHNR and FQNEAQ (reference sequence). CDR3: CASSPSPAKQYF. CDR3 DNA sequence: TGTGCTAGCAGCCCCTCTCCAGCCAAGCAGTACTTC.

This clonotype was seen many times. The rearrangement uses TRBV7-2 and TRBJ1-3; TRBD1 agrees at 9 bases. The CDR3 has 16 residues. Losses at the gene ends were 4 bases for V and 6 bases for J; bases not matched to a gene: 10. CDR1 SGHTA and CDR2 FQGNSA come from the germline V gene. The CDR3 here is CASSWGGQGLLNTIYF. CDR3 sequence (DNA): TGTGCCAGCAGCTGGGGGGGACAGGGCTTATTAAACACCATATATTTT.

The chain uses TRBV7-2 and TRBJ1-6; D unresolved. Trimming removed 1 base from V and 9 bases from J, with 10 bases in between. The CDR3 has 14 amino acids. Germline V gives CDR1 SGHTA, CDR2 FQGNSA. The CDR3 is CASSLELGISPLHF. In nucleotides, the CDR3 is TGTGCCAGCAGCTTAGAGCTAGGGATTTCACCCCTCCACTTT.

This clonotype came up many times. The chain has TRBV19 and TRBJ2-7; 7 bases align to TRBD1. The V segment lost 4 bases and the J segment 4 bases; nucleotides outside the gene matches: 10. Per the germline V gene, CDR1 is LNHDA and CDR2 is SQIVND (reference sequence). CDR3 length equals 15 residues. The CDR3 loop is CASSTWEQGSYEQYF. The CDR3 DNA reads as TGTGCCAGTAGTACTTGGGAACAGGGGAGTTACGAGCAGTACTTC. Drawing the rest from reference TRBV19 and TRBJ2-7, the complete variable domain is DGGITQSPKYLFRKEGQNVTLSCEQNLNHDAMYWYRQDPGQGLRLIYYSQIVNDFQKGDIAEGYSVSREKKESFPLTVTSAQKNPTAFYLCASSTWEQGSYEQYFGPGTRLTVT.

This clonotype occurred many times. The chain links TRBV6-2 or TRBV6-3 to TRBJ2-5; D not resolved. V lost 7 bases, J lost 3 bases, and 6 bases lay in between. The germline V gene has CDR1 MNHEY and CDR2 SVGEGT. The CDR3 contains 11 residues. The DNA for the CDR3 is TGTGCCAGCACTTATAAAGAGACCCAGTACTTC. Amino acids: CASTYKETQYF.

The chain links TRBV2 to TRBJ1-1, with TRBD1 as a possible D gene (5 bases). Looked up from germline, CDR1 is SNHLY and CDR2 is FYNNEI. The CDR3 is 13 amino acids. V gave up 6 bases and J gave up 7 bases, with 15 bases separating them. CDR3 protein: CASSLGPGGEAFF. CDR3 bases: TGTGCCAGCAGCCTGGGCCCCGGGGGTGAAGCTTTCTTT. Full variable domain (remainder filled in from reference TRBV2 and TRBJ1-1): EPEVTQTPSHQVTQMGQEVILRCVPISNHLYFYWYRQILGQKVEFLVSFYNNEISEKSEIFDDQFSVERPDGSNFTLKIRSTKLEDSAMYFCASSLGPGGEAFFGQGTRLTVV.

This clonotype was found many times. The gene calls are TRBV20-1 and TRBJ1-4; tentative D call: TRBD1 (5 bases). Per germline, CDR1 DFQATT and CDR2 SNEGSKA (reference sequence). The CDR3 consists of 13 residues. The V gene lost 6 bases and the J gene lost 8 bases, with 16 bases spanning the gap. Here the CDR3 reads CSATQGRGEKLFF. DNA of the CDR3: TGCAGTGCCACCCAGGGAAGGGGCGAAAAACTGTTTTTT.

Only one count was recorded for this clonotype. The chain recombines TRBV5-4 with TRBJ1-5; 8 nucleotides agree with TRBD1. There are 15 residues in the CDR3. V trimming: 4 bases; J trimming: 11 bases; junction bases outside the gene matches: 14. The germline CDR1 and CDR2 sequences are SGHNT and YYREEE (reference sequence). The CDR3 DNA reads TGTGCCAGCAGCCACACTGACAGGGGTCGGGAGACCCAGCATTTT. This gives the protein CASSHTDRGRETQHF. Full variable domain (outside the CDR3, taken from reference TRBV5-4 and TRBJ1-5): ETGVTQSPTHLIKTRGQQVTLRCSSQSGHNTVSWYQQALGQGPQFIFQYYREEENGRGNFPPRFSGLQFPNYSSELNVNALELDDSALYLCASSHTDRGRETQHFGDGTRLSIL.

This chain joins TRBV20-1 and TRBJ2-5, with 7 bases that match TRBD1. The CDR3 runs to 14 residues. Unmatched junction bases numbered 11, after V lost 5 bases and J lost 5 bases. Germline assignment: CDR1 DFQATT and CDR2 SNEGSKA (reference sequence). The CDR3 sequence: CSAHRQGLRETQYF. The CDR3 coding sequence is TGCAGTGCTCATAGACAGGGCTTGAGGGAGACCCAGTACTTC.